This T cell receptor beta chain was observed in a study of T cell changes during pregnancy in multiple sclerosis. Method: immunoSEQ multiplex PCR; TCRdb's copy keeps in-frame clones and lacks some. The sample records almost 55,000 clones, more than 90% being singletons. The CDR3 contains 15 residues. With V trimmed by 1 base and J by 3 bases, 6 bases remained unmatched. Germline CDR1 is LGHNA and CDR2 is YSLEER. This rearrangement joins TRBV4-3 to TRBJ2-7, with 7 bases identical to TRBD2. The receptor comes from a female donor with multiple sclerosis, enrolled in a pregnancy study. The starting material was CD8+ T cells from peripheral blood mononuclear cells, obtained before pregnancy. The CDR3 region has the DNA TGCGCCAGCAGCCAAGCCCAGCGGGGTTACTACGAGCAGTACTTC. Amino acid sequence: CASSQAQRGYYEQYF.